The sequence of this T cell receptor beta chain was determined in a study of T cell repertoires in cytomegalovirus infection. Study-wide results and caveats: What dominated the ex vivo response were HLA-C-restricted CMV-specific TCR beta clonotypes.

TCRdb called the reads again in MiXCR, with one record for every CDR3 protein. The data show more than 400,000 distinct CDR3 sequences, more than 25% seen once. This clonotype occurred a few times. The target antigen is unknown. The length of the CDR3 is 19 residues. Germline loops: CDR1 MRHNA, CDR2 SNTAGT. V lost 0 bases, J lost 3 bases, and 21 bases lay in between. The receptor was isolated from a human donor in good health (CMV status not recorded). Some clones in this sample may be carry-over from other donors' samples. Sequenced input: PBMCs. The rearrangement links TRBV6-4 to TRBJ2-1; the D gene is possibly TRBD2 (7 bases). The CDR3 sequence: CASSDSIQRDGGGYNEQFF. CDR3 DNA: TGTGCCAGCAGTGACTCTATCCAGCGGGATGGAGGGGGCTACAATGAGCAGTTCTTC.